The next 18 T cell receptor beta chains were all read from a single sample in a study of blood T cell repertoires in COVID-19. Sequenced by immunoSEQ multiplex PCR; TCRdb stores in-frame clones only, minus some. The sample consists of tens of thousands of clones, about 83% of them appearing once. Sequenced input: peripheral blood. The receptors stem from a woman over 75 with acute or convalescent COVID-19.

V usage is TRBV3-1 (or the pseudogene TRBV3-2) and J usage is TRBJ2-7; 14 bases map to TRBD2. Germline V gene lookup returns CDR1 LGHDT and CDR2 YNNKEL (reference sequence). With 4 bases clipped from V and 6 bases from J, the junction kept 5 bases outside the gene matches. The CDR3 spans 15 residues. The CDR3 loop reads CASSRGTSGSGEQYF. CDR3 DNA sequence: TGTGCCAGCAGCCGAGGGACTAGCGGGAGTGGCGAGCAGTACTTC.

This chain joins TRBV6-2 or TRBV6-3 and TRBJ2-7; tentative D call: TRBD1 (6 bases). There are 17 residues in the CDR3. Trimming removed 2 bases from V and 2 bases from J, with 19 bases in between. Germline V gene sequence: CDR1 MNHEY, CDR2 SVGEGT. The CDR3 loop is CASSYDPNTGQPYEQYF. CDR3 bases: TGTGCCAGCAGTTACGATCCCAATACGGGACAACCCTACGAGCAGTACTTC.

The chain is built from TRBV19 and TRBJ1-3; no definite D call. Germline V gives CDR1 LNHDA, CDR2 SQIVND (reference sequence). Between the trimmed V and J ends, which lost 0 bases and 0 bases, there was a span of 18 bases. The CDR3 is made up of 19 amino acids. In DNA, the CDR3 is TGTGCCAGTAGTATAGATCTGGTCAGCGCCCTGGACTCTGGAAACACCATATATTTT. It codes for CASSIDLVSALDSGNTIYF.

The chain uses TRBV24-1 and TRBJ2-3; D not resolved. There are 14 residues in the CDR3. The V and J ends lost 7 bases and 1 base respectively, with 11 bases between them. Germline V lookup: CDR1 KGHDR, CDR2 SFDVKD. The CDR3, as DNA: TGTGCCACCAGCCCAAGCACAGGCACAGATACGCAGTATTTT. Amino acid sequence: CATSPSTGTDTQYF.

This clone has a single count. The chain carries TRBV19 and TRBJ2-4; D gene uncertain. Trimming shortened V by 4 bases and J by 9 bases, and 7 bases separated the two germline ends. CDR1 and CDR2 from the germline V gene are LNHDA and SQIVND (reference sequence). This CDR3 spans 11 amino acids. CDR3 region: CASSRSGIQYF. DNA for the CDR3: TGTGCCAGTAGTAGGTCGGGCATTCAGTACTTC.

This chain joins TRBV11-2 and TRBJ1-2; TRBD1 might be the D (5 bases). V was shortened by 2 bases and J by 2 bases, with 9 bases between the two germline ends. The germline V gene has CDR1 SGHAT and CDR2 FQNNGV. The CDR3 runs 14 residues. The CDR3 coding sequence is TGTGCCAGCAGCTTAAATGCAGGGAACTATGGCTACACCTTC. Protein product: CASSLNAGNYGYTF.

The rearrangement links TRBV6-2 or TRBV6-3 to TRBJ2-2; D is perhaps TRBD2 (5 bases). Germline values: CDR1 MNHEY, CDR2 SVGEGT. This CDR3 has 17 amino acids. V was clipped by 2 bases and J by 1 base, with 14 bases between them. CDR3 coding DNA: TGTGCCAGCAGTTACCGGCGGGCTAGTCTGAACACCGGGGAGCTGTTTTTT. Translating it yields CASSYRRASLNTGELFF.

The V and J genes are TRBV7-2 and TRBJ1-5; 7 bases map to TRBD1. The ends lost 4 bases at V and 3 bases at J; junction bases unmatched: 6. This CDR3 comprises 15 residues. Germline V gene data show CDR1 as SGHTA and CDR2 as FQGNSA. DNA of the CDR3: TGTGCCAGCAGCTCTGACAGGGAGCCCAATCAGCCCCAGCATTTT. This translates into CASSSDREPNQPQHF.

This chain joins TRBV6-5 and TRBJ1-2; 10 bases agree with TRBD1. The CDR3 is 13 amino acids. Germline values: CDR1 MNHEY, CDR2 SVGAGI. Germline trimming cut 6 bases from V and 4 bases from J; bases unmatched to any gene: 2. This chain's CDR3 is CASRRDRGYGYTF. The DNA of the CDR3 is TGTGCCAGCAGGCGGGACAGGGGCTATGGCTACACCTTC.

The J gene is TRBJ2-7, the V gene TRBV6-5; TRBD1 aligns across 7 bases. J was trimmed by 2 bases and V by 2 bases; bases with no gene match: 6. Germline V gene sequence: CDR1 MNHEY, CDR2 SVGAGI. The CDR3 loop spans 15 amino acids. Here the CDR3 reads CASSYGGTETYEQYF. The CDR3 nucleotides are TGTGCCAGCAGTTACGGTGGGACAGAAACCTACGAGCAGTACTTC.

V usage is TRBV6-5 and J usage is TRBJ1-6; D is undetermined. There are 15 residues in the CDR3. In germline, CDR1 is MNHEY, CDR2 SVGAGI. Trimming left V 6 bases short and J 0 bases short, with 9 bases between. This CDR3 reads CASSGRSSYNSPLHF. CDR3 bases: TGTGCCAGCAGCGGTCGGAGCTCCTATAATTCACCCCTCCACTTT.

The CDR3 DNA sequence: TGTGCCAGTAGTGCACTAGACAGGGGCACTGAAGCTTTCTTT. It is translated as CASSALDRGTEAFF. The chain couples TRBV19 to TRBJ1-1; 8 bases fit TRBD1. Per germline, CDR1 LNHDA and CDR2 SQIVND (reference sequence). J lost 4 bases, V lost 5 bases, and 6 bases had no gene match. The CDR3 covers 14 residues.

DNA for the CDR3: TGCGCCAGCAGCTCAGGGGTGACAGATACGCAGTATTTT. This translates into CASSSGVTDTQYF. The chain is built from TRBV5-1 and TRBJ2-3, with D perhaps TRBD1 (6 bases). With 3 bases removed from V and 3 bases from J, the gap between germline ends came to 8 bases. Germline V gives CDR1 SGHRS, CDR2 YFSETQ. This CDR3 spans 13 amino acids.

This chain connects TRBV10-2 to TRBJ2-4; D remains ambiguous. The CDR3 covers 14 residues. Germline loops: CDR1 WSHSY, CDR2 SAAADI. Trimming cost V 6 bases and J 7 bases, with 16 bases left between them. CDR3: CASSPNSPSNIQYF. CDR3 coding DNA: TGCGCCAGCAGCCCCAACAGTCCCAGCAACATTCAGTACTTC.

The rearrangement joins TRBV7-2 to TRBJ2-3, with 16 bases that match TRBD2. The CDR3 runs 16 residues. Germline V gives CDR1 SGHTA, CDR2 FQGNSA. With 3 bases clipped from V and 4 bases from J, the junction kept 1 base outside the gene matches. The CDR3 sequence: CASSLGLAGGPDTQYF. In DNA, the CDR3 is TGTGCCAGCAGCTTGGGACTAGCGGGAGGGCCAGATACGCAGTATTTT.

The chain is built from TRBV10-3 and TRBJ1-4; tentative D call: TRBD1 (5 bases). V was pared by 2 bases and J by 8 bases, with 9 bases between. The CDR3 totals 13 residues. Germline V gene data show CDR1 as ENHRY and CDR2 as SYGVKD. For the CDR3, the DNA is TGTGCCATCAGTGAGAACCCAGGGGAAAAACTGTTTTTT. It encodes CAISENPGEKLFF.

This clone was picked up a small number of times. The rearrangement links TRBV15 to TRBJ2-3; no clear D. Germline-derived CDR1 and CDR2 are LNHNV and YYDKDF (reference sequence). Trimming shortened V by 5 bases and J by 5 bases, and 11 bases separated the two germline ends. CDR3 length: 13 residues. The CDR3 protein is CATSRSYGDTQYF. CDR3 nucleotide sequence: TGTGCCACCAGCCGCTCCTACGGAGATACGCAGTATTTT.

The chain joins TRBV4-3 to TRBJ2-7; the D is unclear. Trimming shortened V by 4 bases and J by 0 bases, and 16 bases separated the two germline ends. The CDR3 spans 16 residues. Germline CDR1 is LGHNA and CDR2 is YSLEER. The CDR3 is CASSRDQTQDSYEQYF. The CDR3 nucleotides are TGCGCCAGCAGCCGAGACCAAACCCAGGACTCCTACGAGCAGTACTTC.